The rows below give T cell receptor beta chains drawn from one sample of a study of blood T cell repertoires in COVID-19. The data were produced by immunoSEQ multiplex PCR, yet TCRdb's version contains in-frame clones alone and is incomplete. There are 85,000 to 130,000 clones in the sample; under 90% occur only once, and around 15% lies in the top ten. Sequencing was done on a sample of peripheral blood. Every receptor here comes from a woman in her sixties with acute or convalescent COVID-19. The CDR3 runs from the conserved cysteine through the conserved F or W. D genes are given only for firm matches. Clone size is given for some rows only: seen once, a few or many times, or a class if the clone is expanded.

CDR3 protein: CASSLEGTQGEAFF
CDR3 DNA: TGCGCCAGCAGCTTGGAGGGGACACAGGGTGAAGCTTTCTTT
J gene: TRBJ1-1
D gene: .
V gene: TRBV5-1
clone size: .

CDR3 protein: CASSEGRGNSPLHF
CDR3 DNA: TGCGCCAGCAGTGAGGGCAGGGGTAATTCACCCCTCCACTTT
J gene: TRBJ1-6
D gene: .
V gene: TRBV10-1
clone size: few

CDR3 protein: CASSPQTGRNTEAFF
CDR3 DNA: TGTGCCAGCAGCCCCCAGACAGGGAGGAACACTGAAGCTTTCTTT
J gene: TRBJ1-1
D gene: TRBD1
V gene: TRBV9
clone size: few

CDR3 protein: CASGQQGAGTEAFF
CDR3 DNA: TGTGCCAGCGGTCAACAGGGGGCAGGCACTGAAGCTTTCTTT
J gene: TRBJ1-1
D gene: TRBD1
V gene: TRBV5-8
clone size: few

CDR3 protein: CASSLVSGGGDTEAFF
CDR3 DNA: TGCGCCAGCAGCTTGGTATCAGGGGGAGGAGACACTGAAGCTTTCTTT
J gene: TRBJ1-1
D gene: TRBD1
V gene: TRBV5-1
clone size: .

CDR3 protein: CASSDGTGLNYNEQFF
CDR3 DNA: TGCGCCAGCAGTGATGGGACAGGGCTTAACTACAATGAGCAGTTCTTC
J gene: TRBJ2-1
D gene: TRBD1
V gene: TRBV5-1
clone size: once

CDR3 protein: CASRQTSGSNGDTQYF
CDR3 DNA: TGTGCCAGCAGACAGACTAGCGGGAGCAATGGAGATACGCAGTATTTT
J gene: TRBJ2-3
D gene: TRBD2
V gene: TRBV2
clone size: .

CDR3 protein: CASSDGGARETQYF
CDR3 DNA: TGTGCCAGCAGCGACGGGGGGGCCCGAGAGACCCAGTACTTC
J gene: TRBJ2-5
D gene: TRBD2
V gene: TRBV7-2
clone size: .

CDR3 protein: CASTQDRGSDGYTF
CDR3 DNA: TGTGCCAGCACCCAGGACAGGGGAAGTGATGGCTACACCTTC
J gene: TRBJ1-2
D gene: TRBD1
V gene: TRBV6-5
clone size: .

CDR3 protein: CASRISTTGTAYEQYF
CDR3 DNA: TGCGCCAGCAGGATATCAACGACCGGGACAGCCTACGAGCAGTACTTC
J gene: TRBJ2-7
D gene: TRBD1
V gene: TRBV5-1
clone size: .

CDR3 protein: CASMDTGRGSTDTQYF
CDR3 DNA: TGTGCCAGCATGGACACGGGGCGGGGGAGCACAGATACGCAGTATTTT
J gene: TRBJ2-3
D gene: TRBD2
V gene: TRBV7-2
clone size: .

CDR3 protein: CASSEWVVWTSGNTIYF
CDR3 DNA: TGTGCCAGCAGTGAATGGGTTGTCTGGACTTCTGGAAACACCATATATTTT
J gene: TRBJ1-3
D gene: .
V gene: TRBV2
clone size: few

CDR3 protein: CASSGTGGNYEQYF
CDR3 DNA: TGTGCCAGCAGTGGGACAGGGGGCAACTACGAGCAGTACTTC
J gene: TRBJ2-7
D gene: TRBD1
V gene: TRBV7-6
clone size: .

CDR3 protein: CAISEILLVHEQYF
CDR3 DNA: TGTGCCATCAGTGAGATCCTCCTTGTTCACGAGCAGTACTTC
J gene: TRBJ2-7
D gene: .
V gene: TRBV10-3
clone size: .

CDR3 protein: CASSWTGSGNQPQHF
CDR3 DNA: TGTGCCAGCAGTTGGACAGGATCGGGCAATCAGCCCCAGCATTTT
J gene: TRBJ1-5
D gene: TRBD1
V gene: TRBV2
clone size: .

CDR3 protein: CASSLGTSGDTQYF
CDR3 DNA: TGTGCCAGCAGCCTCGGGACTAGCGGGGATACGCAGTATTTT
J gene: TRBJ2-3
D gene: TRBD2
V gene: TRBV3-1/TRBV3-2
clone size: few

CDR3 protein: CASSLGGSGGYTF
CDR3 DNA: TGTGCCAGCAGCTTGGGAGGGTCCGGCGGCTACACCTTC
J gene: TRBJ1-2
D gene: .
V gene: TRBV5-5
clone size: .

CDR3 protein: CASSPSTLGLAGYAYNEQFF
CDR3 DNA: TGTGCCAGCAGCCCCTCAACCCTCGGACTAGCGGGATACGCCTACAATGAGCAGTTCTTC
J gene: TRBJ2-1
D gene: TRBD2
V gene: TRBV7-3
clone size: .

CDR3 protein: CASSRQGGGNQPQHF
CDR3 DNA: TGCGCCAGCAGCAGGCAGGGCGGGGGCAATCAGCCCCAGCATTTT
J gene: TRBJ1-5
D gene: .
V gene: TRBV5-1
clone size: .

CDR3 protein: CASSGWDRETDTQYF
CDR3 DNA: TGTGCCAGCAGCGGCTGGGACAGGGAAACAGATACGCAGTATTTT
J gene: TRBJ2-3
D gene: TRBD1
V gene: TRBV7-9
clone size: medium-sized

CDR3 protein: CASSYSGGQETQYF
CDR3 DNA: TGTGCCAGCAGCTACTCAGGGGGCCAAGAGACCCAGTACTTC
J gene: TRBJ2-5
D gene: TRBD1
V gene: TRBV7-2
clone size: .

CDR3 protein: CASSNRTAGAYNSPLHF
CDR3 DNA: TGTGCCAGCAGCAATCGAACAGCTGGGGCATATAATTCACCCCTCCACTTT
J gene: TRBJ1-6
D gene: .
V gene: TRBV21-1
clone size: once

CDR3 protein: CASSVETGGTDTQYF
CDR3 DNA: TGTGCCAGCAGCGTAGAGACAGGGGGAACAGATACGCAGTATTTT
J gene: TRBJ2-3
D gene: TRBD1
V gene: TRBV9
clone size: .